The rows below give T cell receptor beta chains drawn from one sample of a study of T cells in localized non-small cell lung cancer. Measured with immunoSEQ multiplex PCR; TCRdb has only the in-frame clones, and not every one. The data contain 1,500 to 2,000 clones, about a quarter of them singletons. The specimen was normal lung tissue next to the tumor, collected before any cancer treatment. The receptor set was obtained from a male donor at least 60 years old with stage II squamous cell lung carcinoma. Each CDR3 is given with its conserved first and last residue. A D gene is named only where the DNA matches it firmly. Size values are once, few and many counts, or a class for expanded clones, and some rows have none.

TRBD1,-,TRBV9,15,TRBJ1-2,CASSAMDRGDYGYTF,TGTGCCAGCAGCGCCATGGACAGGGGAGACTATGGCTACACCTTC
-,medium-sized,TRBV11-3,16,TRBJ2-2,CASSLAGGANTGELFF,TGTGCCAGCAGCCTTGCTGGAGGTGCGAACACCGGGGAGCTGTTTTTT
-,large,TRBV11-3,15,TRBJ2-3,CASSLDFSFTDTQYF,TGTGCCAGCAGCTTAGATTTTAGTTTCACAGATACGCAGTATTTT
-,hyperexpanded,TRBV19,12,TRBJ2-1,CASQNQGNEQFF,TGTGCCAGTCAGAACCAGGGGAATGAGCAGTTCTTC
-,-,TRBV2,13,TRBJ1-5,CASSALRGQPQHF,TGTGCCAGCAGCGCCTTAAGGGGTCAGCCCCAGCATTTT
-,-,TRBV19,11,TRBJ1-2,CALRGGYGYTF,TGTGCCTTAAGGGGGGGCTATGGCTACACCTTC
-,-,TRBV12-5,14,TRBJ1-1,CASGLDGQNTEAFF,TGTGCTAGTGGTTTGGACGGGCAGAACACTGAAGCTTTCTTT
-,few,TRBV2,14,TRBJ2-2,CASSLGQRTGELFF,TGTGCCAGCAGTTTGGGGCAGAGGACCGGGGAGCTGTTTTTT
-,few,TRBV15,15,TRBJ1-1,CATSFRGPGNTEAFF,TGTGCCACCAGTTTCCGGGGGCCAGGGAACACTGAAGCTTTCTTT
-,-,TRBV9,14,TRBJ1-4,CASSRSPEGEKLFF,TGTGCCAGCAGTAGGAGTCCAGAGGGAGAAAAACTGTTTTTT
-,once,TRBV10-2,14,TRBJ2-1,CASRAHGPYNEQFF,TGCGCCAGCAGAGCCCACGGGCCTTATAATGAGCAGTTCTTC
-,-,TRBV19,16,TRBJ1-2,CASSIARGGVGYGYTF,TGTGCCAGTAGTATAGCCCGGGGAGGGGTCGGCTATGGCTACACCTTC
-,-,TRBV12-5,12,TRBJ2-3,CVSGGPGDTQYF,TGTGTTAGTGGGGGTCCCGGAGATACGCAGTATTTT
TRBD1,once,TRBV14,14,TRBJ2-7,CASSETGRTYGQYF,TGTGCCAGCAGCGAGACAGGGCGAACGTATGGGCAGTACTTC
-,-,TRBV9,13,TRBJ2-5,CASSATSQETQYF,TGTGCCAGCAGCGCGACTAGCCAAGAGACCCAGTACTTC
-,hyperexpanded,TRBV18,12,TRBJ1-1,CASMDANTEAFF,TGTGCCAGCATGGACGCGAACACTGAAGCTTTCTTT
TRBD2,medium-sized,TRBV6-8,15,TRBJ2-5,CASSYSSGGTETQYF,TGTGCCAGCAGTTACTCGAGCGGGGGCACTGAGACCCAGTACTTC
TRBD1,-,TRBV25-1,16,TRBJ2-7,CASSANWWTGLMEQYF,TGTGCCAGCAGTGCGAACTGGTGGACAGGCCTTATGGAGCAGTACTTC
-,few,TRBV6-8,16,TRBJ1-3,CASSYPDNLSGNPIYF,TGTGCCAGCAGTTACCCGGACAACCTCTCTGGAAACCCCATATATTTT
-,-,TRBV28,13,TRBJ1-1,CASTFDQNTEAFF,TGTGCCAGCACTTTTGACCAAAACACTGAAGCTTTCTTT
-,-,TRBV25-1,17,TRBJ2-1,CASSEYGTRGPYNEQFF,TGTGCCAGCAGTGAATATGGGACCAGGGGACCCTACAATGAGCAGTTCTTC
-,few,TRBV6-8,15,TRBJ2-1,CASTSMSINYNEQFF,TGTGCCAGCACCTCCATGAGCATTAATTACAATGAGCAGTTCTTC
-,-,TRBV29-1,13,TRBJ1-2,CSVDLQGSYGYTF,TGCAGCGTTGACTTGCAGGGCAGCTATGGCTACACCTTC
-,-,TRBV6-8,15,TRBJ2-3,CASSDGGGASDTQYF,TGTGCCAGCAGTGACGGTGGGGGGGCTTCAGATACGCAGTATTTT
-,few,TRBV19,15,TRBJ2-3,CASSAPDRLTDTQYF,TGTGCCAGTAGTGCCCCTGACAGGCTCACAGATACGCAGTATTTT
-,few,TRBV19,13,TRBJ1-3,CASSMQPGNTIYF,TGTGCCAGTAGTATGCAGCCTGGAAACACCATATATTTT
TRBD2,few,TRBV6-1,15,TRBJ2-3,CASSEIAGGTDTQYF,TGTGCCAGCAGTGAAATAGCGGGAGGTACCGATACGCAGTATTTT
-,few,TRBV9,14,TRBJ2-1,CASSGGTGVNEQFF,TGTGCCAGCAGTGGTGGGACCGGGGTAAATGAGCAGTTCTTC
TRBD1,few,TRBV6-7,16,TRBJ1-2,CASSFLDRAGNYGYTF,TGTGCCAGCAGTTTCCTGGACAGGGCGGGAAACTATGGCTACACCTTC
TRBD1,-,TRBV9,13,TRBJ1-1,CASSVDRGTEAFF,TGTGCCAGCAGTGTTGACAGGGGAACTGAAGCTTTCTTT
-,-,TRBV11-3,16,TRBJ2-5,CASSLVRQRGLETQYF,TGTGCCAGCAGCTTGGTTCGTCAAAGAGGTCTAGAGACCCAGTACTTC
-,few,TRBV7-6,16,TRBJ1-3,CASSLEAGTAGNTIYF,TGTGCCAGCAGCTTAGAGGCAGGGACCGCTGGAAACACCATATATTTT
-,few,TRBV19,15,TRBJ2-3,CASSIARDSTDTQYF,TGTGCCAGTAGTATAGCCCGGGACAGCACAGATACGCAGTATTTT
-,-,TRBV5-1,14,TRBJ2-5,CASSLWTDQETQYF,TGCGCCAGCAGCTTATGGACAGACCAAGAGACCCAGTACTTC
-,medium-sized,TRBV6-7,11,TRBJ1-1,CASLQGTEAFF,TGTGCCAGTCTACAGGGAACTGAAGCTTTCTTT
-,few,TRBV18,15,TRBJ1-2,CASSPTDSGLAGYTF,TGTGCCAGCTCACCCACCGATTCAGGATTAGCGGGCTACACCTTC
-,-,TRBV19,13,TRBJ1-4,CASSITQREKLFF,TGTGCCAGTAGTATAACACAGCGGGAAAAACTGTTTTTT
TRBD1,-,TRBV11-3,15,TRBJ1-3,CASSLDRGYGNTIYF,TGTGCCAGCAGCCTCGACAGGGGATATGGAAACACCATATATTTT
TRBD2,few,TRBV16,16,TRBJ2-1,CASSPRGLAGNNEQFF,TGTGCCAGCAGCCCCCGAGGGCTAGCGGGGAACAATGAGCAGTTCTTC
-,medium-sized,TRBV6-8,12,TRBJ1-1,CASSFLPTEAFF,TGTGCCAGCAGTTTCCTCCCCACTGAAGCTTTCTTT
-,-,TRBV9,12,TRBJ2-3,CASSVGVGTQYF,TGTGCCAGCAGCGTAGGGGTGGGTACGCAGTATTTT
TRBD1,-,TRBV10-1,15,TRBJ2-7,CASSDPGQPPYEQYF,TGCGCCAGCAGTGATCCGGGACAGCCACCCTACGAGCAGTACTTC
TRBD2,medium-sized,TRBV11-3,17,TRBJ2-7,CASSLVSGGESTYEQYF,TGTGCCAGCAGCTTAGTTAGCGGGGGGGAATCGACCTACGAGCAGTACTTC
TRBD2,-,TRBV6-8,15,TRBJ2-7,CASSYSPSGSYEQYF,TGTGCCAGCAGTTACTCCCCTAGCGGCTCCTACGAGCAGTACTTC
-,-,TRBV11-3,15,TRBJ2-5,CASSRVTGSGETQYF,TGTGCCAGCAGCCGAGTTACGGGTAGCGGCGAGACCCAGTACTTC
TRBD1,-,TRBV5-1,16,TRBJ1-1,CASSLGGAQGDTEAFF,TGCGCCAGCAGCTTGGGAGGGGCACAGGGGGACACTGAAGCTTTCTTT
-,few,TRBV7-5,14,TRBJ2-7,CASSPPQRPYEQYF,TGTGCCAGCAGCCCACCCCAGCGACCTTACGAGCAGTACTTC
-,-,TRBV7-2,13,TRBJ2-1,CASSAAARGEQFF,TGTGCCAGCAGCGCCGCCGCTCGGGGAGAGCAGTTCTTC
-,few,TRBV19,15,TRBJ1-5,CASSIRDNRNQPQHF,TGTGCCAGTAGTATCCGGGACAACCGCAATCAGCCCCAGCATTTT
TRBD2,few,TRBV5-1,17,TRBJ2-1,CASRVRLAGGPRDEQFF,TGCGCCAGCAGAGTCAGACTAGCGGGGGGGCCTAGGGATGAGCAGTTCTTC
-,-,TRBV9,12,TRBJ2-7,CASSVDVGEQYF,TGTGCCAGCAGCGTAGATGTTGGCGAGCAGTACTTC
-,medium-sized,TRBV7-2,13,TRBJ2-7,CASSRNQAYEQYF,TGTGCCAGCAGCCGTAATCAAGCCTACGAGCAGTACTTC
TRBD1,medium-sized,TRBV6-8,16,TRBJ2-5,CASTLGVGRGSVTQYF,TGTGCCAGCACCCTAGGGGTGGGCAGGGGGAGTGTGACCCAGTACTTC
TRBD2,-,TRBV5-1,14,TRBJ2-7,CASSLRAGGIEQYF,TGCGCCAGCAGCTTGAGAGCGGGGGGGATCGAGCAGTACTTC
-,-,TRBV29-1,13,TRBJ2-1,CSVTPPGQGEQFF,TGCAGCGTAACCCCACCGGGACAAGGAGAGCAGTTCTTC
TRBD2,-,TRBV11-3,16,TRBJ2-7,CASSQEAGGPNYEQYF,TGTGCCAGCAGCCAGGAAGCGGGGGGTCCCAACTACGAGCAGTACTTC